The 24 T cell receptor beta chains below all came from one sample that was sequenced in a study of T cell responses to AZD1222 COVID-19 vaccine. TCRdb's table, derived via immunoSEQ multiplex PCR, lists solely in-frame clones and lacks some. This table holds some 150,000 clones, approximately 93% found once. This specimen consisted of peripheral blood, obtained on day 0 of MenACWY control vaccination. These receptors all come from an adult in good health.

The chain links TRBV4-1 to TRBJ2-3; no firm D call. Germline loops: CDR1 MGHRA, CDR2 YSYEKL. The CDR3 has 15 residues. Trimming removed 4 bases from V and 5 bases from J, with 16 bases in between. The CDR3 sequence is CASSPLKAKGDTQYF. The DNA for the CDR3 is TGCGCCAGCAGCCCCCTAAAGGCTAAGGGAGATACGCAGTATTTT.

The chain employs TRBV9 and TRBJ1-2, with a weak D call TRBD1 (5 bases). Germline V gene lookup returns CDR1 SGDLS and CDR2 YYNGEE. The CDR3 consists of 15 residues. With 4 bases removed from V and 0 bases from J, the gap between germline ends came to 13 bases. Here the CDR3 reads CASSPGHLANYGYTF. CDR3 DNA: TGTGCCAGCAGCCCCGGACACTTAGCTAACTATGGCTACACCTTC. Complete variable domain (other parts from reference TRBV9 and TRBJ1-2): DSGVTQTPKHLITATGQRVTLRCSPRSGDLSVYWYQQSLDQGLQFLIQYYNGEERAKGNILERFSAQQFPDLHSELNLSSLELGDSALYFCASSPGHLANYGYTFGSGTRLTVV.

The rearrangement links TRBV2 to TRBJ1-2; unclear D gene. The CDR3 extends over 12 amino acids. Germline V gene data show CDR1 as SNHLY and CDR2 as FYNNEI. V was shortened by 5 bases and J by 0 bases, with 4 bases between the two germline ends. The CDR3: CASSYSNYGYTF. The CDR3, as DNA: TGTGCCAGCAGTTACTCTAACTATGGCTACACCTTC.

This clone is a singleton in its sample. CDR3 nucleotides: TGTGCCAGCAGCATGGATGGCCCGACTAATGAAAAACTGTTTTTT. Encoded protein: CASSMDGPTNEKLFF. V and J are TRBV5-6 and TRBJ1-4; D is unclear. The length of the CDR3 is 15 residues. Germline CDR1 is SGHDT and CDR2 is YYEEEE. With 4 bases removed from V and 2 bases from J, the gap between germline ends came to 12 bases.

The V gene is TRBV27, the J gene TRBJ1-2; 8 positions agree with TRBD1. Germline V gene sequence: CDR1 MNHEY, CDR2 SMNVEV (reference sequence). This CDR3 has 15 residues. V shed 3 bases, J shed 4 bases, and the junction held 7 bases outside the gene matches. CDR3 bases: TGTGCCAGCAGTTTTCTTCAGGGGGCAGTCTATGGCTACACCTTC. Protein: CASSFLQGAVYGYTF.

The CDR3 coding sequence is TGTGCTAGTGGTTTGGGACAGACACTTAATGAAAAACTGTTTTTT. This codes for CASGLGQTLNEKLFF. V gene TRBV12-5 combines with J gene TRBJ1-4; possible D gene TRBD1, 5 bases. Germline CDR1 and CDR2: LGHNT and FRNRAP. The CDR3 runs to 15 residues. V lost 1 base and J 4 bases, leaving 10 bases between the germline ends.

This clone appeared a few times. The chain is built from TRBV5-1 and TRBJ2-7; tentatively, D is TRBD2 (5 bases). Between the trimmed V and J ends, which lost 4 bases and 0 bases, there was a span of 14 bases. The CDR3 is 15 residues long. Germline-derived CDR1 and CDR2 are SGHRS and YFSETQ. CDR3 amino acids: CASSPEGPSSYEQYF. In DNA, the CDR3 is TGCGCCAGCAGCCCTGAGGGCCCTAGCTCCTACGAGCAGTACTTC.

V usage is TRBV30 and J usage is TRBJ1-5; the match to TRBD1 covers 9 bases. After removal of 2 bases from V and 1 base from J, the junction contained 3 bases not matched to a gene. This CDR3 spans 15 amino acids. CDR1 is GTSNPN and CDR2 is SVGIG in the germline V gene (reference sequence). The CDR3 loop reads CAWSTGTGSNQPQHF. The CDR3 nucleotides are TGTGCCTGGAGTACCGGGACAGGGAGCAATCAGCCCCAGCATTTT.

The chain has TRBV6-5 and TRBJ1-2; D perhaps matches TRBD1 (5 bases). Per germline, CDR1 MNHEY and CDR2 SVGAGI. The CDR3 is made up of 11 amino acids. V lost 7 bases, J lost 7 bases, and 10 bases lay in between. For the CDR3, the DNA is TGTGCCAGCATCCTCGACAGTGGCTACACCTTC. Amino acid sequence: CASILDSGYTF.

The chain uses TRBV19 and TRBJ2-1; 11 nucleotides align to TRBD2. The CDR3 runs to 21 residues. Trimming cost V 2 bases and J 0 bases; bases outside gene matches: 15. Looked up from germline, CDR1 is LNHDA and CDR2 is SQIVND (reference sequence). CDR3 bases: TGTGCCAGTAGTATACTCACCCGGACAGGGACTAGCGGTCTCTCCTACAATGAGCAGTTCTTC. Translation: CASSILTRTGTSGLSYNEQFF.

The chain recombines TRBV7-9 with TRBJ1-4; 8 bases map to TRBD1. This CDR3 spans 16 amino acids. Losses at the gene ends were 4 bases for V and 0 bases for J; bases not matched to a gene: 4. Germline values: CDR1 SEHNR, CDR2 FQNEAQ (reference sequence). CDR3 DNA sequence: TGTGCCAGCAGCTCGGGACAGGCGACAACTAATGAAAAACTGTTTTTT. Encoded protein: CASSSGQATTNEKLFF.

V and J are TRBV14 and TRBJ1-3; D is ambiguous. V was trimmed by 4 bases and J by 0 bases, leaving 25 bases between them. Germline V gene sequence: CDR1 SGHDN, CDR2 FVKESK. This CDR3 comprises 20 residues. The CDR3 is CASSLLPPGGRTFSGNTIYF. The CDR3 DNA follows: TGTGCCAGCAGCCTTCTCCCGCCGGGTGGACGAACCTTCTCTGGAAACACCATATATTTT.

CDR3: CASSLVWTGGKYEQYF. The DNA of the CDR3 is TGCGCCAGCAGCTTGGTATGGACAGGGGGCAAGTACGAGCAGTACTTC. This chain uses TRBV5-1 with TRBJ2-7; 11 bases are shared with TRBD1. This CDR3 contains 16 residues. Germline assignment: CDR1 SGHRS and CDR2 YFSETQ. Unmatched junction bases numbered 6, after V lost 0 bases and J lost 4 bases.

The rearrangement joins TRBV7-3 to TRBJ1-1; possibly TRBD1 for D (5 bases). Trimming stripped 1 base from V and 5 bases from J, with 11 bases between. The CDR3 is 14 residues long. CDR1 and CDR2 (germline): SGHTA, FQGTGA. CDR3: CASSLNRGETEAFF. In nucleotides, the CDR3 is TGTGCCAGCAGCTTAAATCGAGGGGAAACTGAAGCTTTCTTT.

This chain links TRBV30 with TRBJ2-7; possible D gene TRBD1, 5 bases. CDR1 and CDR2 from the germline V gene are GTSNPN and SVGIG (reference sequence). This CDR3 is 15 amino acids long. V lost 0 bases to trimming and J lost 2 bases, with 14 bases between them. As DNA, the CDR3 is TGTGCCTGGAGTGTACCAGGGCGAACAACCTACGAGCAGTACTTC. This translates into CAWSVPGRTTYEQYF.

The chain has TRBV6-5 and TRBJ1-1; TRBD1 is a possible D gene (6 bases). Germline lookup yields CDR1 MNHEY and CDR2 SVGAGI. V lost 6 bases and J 0 bases, leaving 14 bases between the germline ends. The CDR3 contains 15 residues. The CDR3 nucleotides read TGTGCCAGCAGGTCAAGGACAGTTTTGAACACTGAAGCTTTCTTT. It encodes CASRSRTVLNTEAFF.

The chain links TRBV7-2 to TRBJ2-2; tentative D call: TRBD2 (5 bases). There are 16 residues in the CDR3. V lost 1 base and J lost 2, with 11 bases in between. Per the germline V gene, CDR1 is SGHTA and CDR2 is FQGNSA. CDR3 amino acids: CASSLGLWTNTGELFF. CDR3 nucleotides: TGTGCCAGCAGCTTAGGTCTGTGGACTAACACCGGGGAGCTGTTTTTT.

The genes are TRBV5-1 and TRBJ2-1; 10 positions agree with TRBD2. CDR1 is SGHRS and CDR2 is YFSETQ in the germline V gene. The CDR3 covers 17 residues. The ends lost 3 bases at V and 4 bases at J; junction bases unmatched: 10. CDR3 loop: CASSSGTSEAWYNEQFF. The DNA for the CDR3 is TGCGCCAGCAGCTCTGGGACTAGCGAGGCTTGGTACAATGAGCAGTTCTTC.

J is TRBJ1-2 and V is TRBV2; a possible D gene is TRBD1 (5 bases). CDR3 length: 12 residues. CDR1 and CDR2 from the germline V gene are SNHLY and FYNNEI. V was clipped by 2 bases and J by 8 bases, with 9 bases between them. The CDR3 nucleotides read TGTGCCAGCAGTGAAACAGGCCCAGGCTACACCTTC. Translated, it gives CASSETGPGYTF.

This clone was detected once. The chain employs TRBV5-1 and TRBJ1-2, with D perhaps matching TRBD1 (6 bases). The CDR3 is made up of 13 amino acids. Germline V gene lookup returns CDR1 SGHRS and CDR2 YFSETQ. The germline V and J ends were trimmed by 3 bases and 8 bases, with 14 bases remaining between them. This CDR3 is CASSSSPDSGYTF. CDR3 in DNA: TGCGCCAGCAGCTCGTCACCGGACAGCGGCTACACCTTC.

The chain has TRBV28 and TRBJ2-5; D is possibly TRBD1 (6 bases). Trimming took off 4 bases at V and 0 bases at J, with 15 bases between the two ends. This CDR3 is 16 amino acids long. Germline CDR1 is MDHEN and CDR2 is SYDVKM. CDR3 bases: TGTGCCAGCAGTTCCTATGGACAGACGTACCAAGAGACCCAGTACTTC. It encodes CASSSYGQTYQETQYF. Together with reference TRBV28 and TRBJ2-5, the CDR3 gives the full variable domain: DVKVTQSSRYLVKRTGEKVFLECVQDMDHENMFWYRQDPGLGLRLIYFSYDVKMKEKGDIPEGYSVSREKKERFSLILESASTNQTSMYLCASSSYGQTYQETQYFGPGTRLLVL.

The chain employs TRBV4-2 and TRBJ2-6; the D gene could be TRBD1 or TRBD2 (5 bases each). This CDR3 is 17 amino acids long. Germline V gene lookup returns CDR1 LGHNA and CDR2 YNFKEQ. V lost 1 base to trimming and J lost 4 bases, with 14 bases between them. The CDR3: CASSQGESGRGANVLTF. The CDR3 DNA reads as TGTGCCAGCAGCCAAGGGGAATCAGGGAGAGGGGCCAACGTCCTGACTTTC.

The chain is built from TRBV5-1 and TRBJ2-7; 7 bases align to TRBD1. The ends lost 4 bases at V and 2 bases at J; junction bases unmatched: 9. The CDR3 extends over 15 amino acids. Germline-derived CDR1 and CDR2 are SGHRS and YFSETQ. The CDR3, as DNA: TGCGCCAGCAGCCGTGGGACAGTAGACCCCTACGAGCAGTACTTC. Translated, it gives CASSRGTVDPYEQYF. The whole variable domain, filled in from reference TRBV5-1 and TRBJ2-7, reads KAGVTQTPRYLIKTRGQQVTLSCSPISGHRSVSWYQQTPGQGLQFLFEYFSETQRNKGNFPGRFSGRQFSNSRSEMNVSTLELGDSALYLCASSRGTVDPYEQYFGPGTRLTVT.

The chain carries TRBV10-3 and TRBJ1-1; no definite D call. Trimming removed 8 bases from V and 1 base from J, with 8 bases in between. The CDR3 length is 12 residues. Germline assignment: CDR1 ENHRY and CDR2 SYGVKD. The CDR3 is CAIGYSNTEAFF. The CDR3 DNA reads TGTGCCATCGGATATTCGAACACTGAAGCTTTCTTT.